This T cell receptor (beta chain) was captured in a study of blood T cell repertoires in COVID-19. CDR1 SGHRS and CDR2 YFSETQ come from the germline V gene. CDR3 length: 15 residues. Germline trimming cut 5 bases from V and 4 bases from J; bases unmatched to any gene: 6. Original analysis: Scientists estimated how many nucleated cells there were by amplifying reference gene primers. Using immunoSEQ multiplex PCR, the repertoire was profiled, and TCRdb retains in-frame clones only, with some absent. The V and J calls and clone size were taken over from that table, and D and trimming were inferred from the DNA. The sample shows about 120,000 clones, 75% to 85% of them seen only once.

This receptor was taken from a human donor in a cohort sampled during active COVID-19. The chain links TRBV5-1 to TRBJ1-6; 7 bases align to TRBD1. The sample consisted of peripheral blood. The chain's CDR3 is CASRGTAEYNSPLHF. For the CDR3, the DNA is TGCGCCAGCAGAGGGACAGCTGAGTATAATTCACCCCTCCACTTT.